This entry is about one TCR beta chain. Its matching antigen is unknown. The data originate from a study of cytomegalovirus exposure and HLA in healthy donors. For the study at large: An earlier analysis identified under 130 million unique TCR beta sequences in 150 million to 200 million T cells. An early release of data contained roughly 90 million unique TCRs, which came from HLA-typed donors.

Study findings and constraints: The classifier reportedly diagnosed cytomegalovirus status with high specificity and sensitivity. The Asian-associated ancestry cluster reportedly had fewer N-insertions than the approximately 670-donor mean in a later analysis.

A multiplex PCR was run with 60 Vbeta primers and 13 Jbeta primers. Sequencing was performed with immunoSEQ multiplex PCR; in TCRdb, only in-frame clones are kept and a portion is missing. This table has approximately 90,000 clones, over 60% appearing once. The sample was PBMCs. The receptor comes from a man between 40 and 49 years old in good health and CMV-seronegative.

The CDR3 DNA reads TGTGCCAGCAGCTTGTCTCGGGGACTAGACGATCGCGAGCAGTACTTC. It specifies CASSLSRGLDDREQYF. V is TRBV5-5 and J is TRBJ2-7; 8 bases are shared with TRBD2. The ends lost 1 base at V and 6 bases at J; junction bases unmatched: 12. CDR1 SGHKS and CDR2 YYEKEE come from the germline V gene (reference sequence). CDR3 length: 16 residues. Variable domain in full (rest from reference TRBV5-5 and TRBJ2-7): DAGVTQSPTHLIKTRGQQVTLRCSPISGHKSVSWYQQVLGQGPQFIFQYYEKEERGRGNFPDRFSARQFPNYSSELNVNALLLGDSALYLCASSLSRGLDDREQYFGPGTRLTVT.